The sequence of this TCR beta chain was determined in a study of shared clonotypes between healthy human individuals. Trimming removed 5 bases at V and 5 bases at J, with 10 bases between. Germline V gene sequence: CDR1 MDHEN, CDR2 SYDVKM. This CDR3 has 12 residues. Sequencing used immunoSEQ multiplex PCR; TCRdb keeps in-frame clones, though not all of them. The sample includes 2 million to 2.5 million clones, roughly 93% of them seen just once. The sequence derives from a man aged 18 to 30 in good health. Some clones in this sample may be carry-over from other donors' samples. The chain couples TRBV28 to TRBJ2-7, with D hard to call. Sequences were obtained from naive CD4+ T cells from PBMCs. Specified subset: CD45RA+ positively selected. CDR3 in DNA: TGTGCCAGCAGTGGGCCTAGGGACGAGCAGTACTTC. Translated: CASSGPRDEQYF. Variable domain in full (rest from reference TRBV28 and TRBJ2-7): DVKVTQSSRYLVKRTGEKVFLECVQDMDHENMFWYRQDPGLGLRLIYFSYDVKMKEKGDIPEGYSVSREKKERFSLILESASTNQTSMYLCASSGPRDEQYFGPGTRLTVT.